The 26 T cell receptor beta chains in this list originate from one sample, sequenced in a study of cytomegalovirus exposure and HLA in healthy donors. TCRdb's copy holds only in-frame clones and misses some; the assay was immunoSEQ multiplex PCR. This sample has roughly 190,000 clones, with about 82% found just once. The specimen was PBMCs. These receptors all come from a woman aged 18 to 35 in good health and CMV-seronegative.

V gene TRBV4-1 combines with J gene TRBJ2-7, with D tentatively TRBD2 (5 bases). Trimming took 5 bases from V and 2 from J, leaving 16 bases between them. Germline lookup yields CDR1 MGHRA and CDR2 YSYEKL. This CDR3 is built from 15 residues. The CDR3 sequence: CASSNSPGKTYEQYF. CDR3 bases: TGCGCCAGCAGCAATAGCCCCGGGAAAACCTACGAGCAGTACTTC.

The chain has TRBV18 and TRBJ2-7, with D maybe TRBD2 (6 bases). The CDR3 extends over 15 amino acids. Germline V gene sequence: CDR1 KGHSH, CDR2 LQKENI. The V gene lost 3 bases and the J gene lost 4 bases, with 16 bases spanning the gap. CDR3 protein: CASSPVRGAGYEQYF. CDR3 nucleotide sequence: TGTGCCAGCTCACCCGTCCGCGGGGCGGGGTACGAGCAGTACTTC.

The V gene is TRBV2, the J gene TRBJ2-7; TRBD2 agrees at 8 bases. CDR3 length: 13 residues. V gave up 7 bases and J gave up 5 bases; unmatched junction bases: 7. The germline gives CDR1 SNHLY, CDR2 FYNNEI. DNA of the CDR3: TGTGCCAGCAACGGGGGGGTCAGGCACGAGCAGTACTTC. It is translated as CASNGGVRHEQYF. Variable domain in full (rest from reference TRBV2 and TRBJ2-7): EPEVTQTPSHQVTQMGQEVILRCVPISNHLYFYWYRQILGQKVEFLVSFYNNEISEKSEIFDDQFSVERPDGSNFTLKIRSTKLEDSAMYFCASNGGVRHEQYFGPGTRLTVT.

This chain joins TRBV6-5 and TRBJ2-7; TRBD2 agrees at 7 bases. This CDR3 contains 14 residues. The germline gives CDR1 MNHEY, CDR2 SVGAGI. V was clipped by 0 bases and J by 6 bases; unmatched bases: 5. CDR3 bases: TGTGCCAGCAGTTACTCGAGGGCTAGCGGCGAGCAGTACTTC. Translated: CASSYSRASGEQYF.

V is TRBV13 and J is TRBJ1-2; D is undetermined. Trimming stripped 5 bases from V and 2 bases from J, with 15 bases between. CDR1 and CDR2 from the germline V gene are PRHDT and FYEKMQ (reference sequence). This CDR3 region has 15 residues. The CDR3 protein is CASSPGGRWNYGYTF. CDR3 sequence (DNA): TGTGCCAGCAGCCCCGGCGGCAGATGGAACTATGGCTACACCTTC.

The genes are TRBV7-7 and TRBJ2-1; TRBD2 aligns across 7 bases. The junction had 11 bases not matched to a gene; V was cut back by 3 bases and J by 6 bases. The CDR3 loop spans 16 amino acids. Germline lookup yields CDR1 SSHAT and CDR2 FNYEAQ (reference sequence). CDR3 protein: CASSLGRGGCCNEQFF. CDR3 nucleotide sequence: TGTGCCAGCAGCTTGGGGAGGGGCGGGTGTTGCAATGAGCAGTTCTTC.

The count of this clone is one. The chain uses TRBV14 and TRBJ2-7; D call uncertain. From germline, CDR1 is SGHDN and CDR2 FVKESK. This CDR3 has 12 amino acids. Trimming left V 7 bases short and J 3 bases short, with 10 bases between. In DNA form, the CDR3 reads TGTGCCAGCACCGACACGAACTACGAGCAGTACTTC. Encoded protein: CASTDTNYEQYF.

This chain links TRBV5-1 with TRBJ1-1; possible D gene TRBD1, 5 bases. Germline CDR1 reads SGHRS; CDR2 reads YFSETQ. This CDR3 contains 14 residues. The V end was cut by 2 bases, the J end by 4 bases, with 12 bases between. CDR3 nucleotides: TGCGCCAGCAGCTTCACAGGAAGGGTCACTGAAGCTTTCTTT. Translated, it gives CASSFTGRVTEAFF.

The chain recombines TRBV5-1 with TRBJ2-2, with 7 bases that match TRBD1. From germline, CDR1 is SGHRS and CDR2 YFSETQ. This CDR3 spans 16 amino acids. Unmatched junction bases numbered 7, after V lost 0 bases and J lost 5 bases. The CDR3 sequence is CASSLAATGETGELFF. In DNA form, the CDR3 reads TGCGCCAGCAGCTTGGCCGCCACAGGGGAAACCGGGGAGCTGTTTTTT.

This clone was picked up one time. The rearrangement joins TRBV7-9 to TRBJ1-2; the match to TRBD1 covers 9 bases. V shed 2 bases and J 8 bases; nucleotides not matched to a gene: 12. Germline CDR1 is SEHNR and CDR2 is FQNEAQ (reference sequence). The CDR3 has 16 amino acids. The CDR3 loop is CASSLLGGQGPDGYTF. The CDR3 DNA follows: TGTGCCAGCAGCTTACTTGGGGGACAGGGTCCGGACGGCTACACCTTC. Supplemented by reference TRBV7-9 and TRBJ1-2, the full variable domain reads DTGVSQNPRHKITKRGQNVTFRCDPISEHNRLYWYRQTLGQGPEFLTYFQNEAQLEKSRLLSDRFSAERPKGSFSTLEIQRTEQGDSAMYLCASSLLGGQGPDGYTFGSGTRLTVV.

This clone was counted only a few times. The rearrangement joins TRBV6-1 to TRBJ2-3, with D possibly being TRBD1 (6 bases). The CDR3 covers 17 residues. Trimming stripped 2 bases from V and 4 bases from J, with 19 bases between. Germline V CDR1 and CDR2: MNHNS, SASEGT. The DNA for the CDR3 is TGTGCCAGCAGTGAACTAACCTTTTTACCAGGGGCAGATACGCAGTATTTT. It encodes CASSELTFLPGADTQYF.

The chain uses TRBV5-6 and TRBJ1-2, with TRBD1 identical over 8 bases. The V gene's germline CDR1 is SGHDT and CDR2 YYEEEE. J gave up 6 bases and V 3 bases, and 7 bases lay outside the gene matches. The length of the CDR3 is 14 residues. This CDR3 is CASSSQGGVDGYTF. CDR3 coding DNA: TGTGCCAGCAGCTCACAGGGGGGAGTTGATGGCTACACCTTC. Supplemented by reference TRBV5-6 and TRBJ1-2, the full variable domain reads DAGVTQSPTHLIKTRGQQVTLRCSPKSGHDTVSWYQQALGQGPQFIFQYYEEEERQRGNFPDRFSGHQFPNYSSELNVNALLLGDSALYLCASSSQGGVDGYTFGSGTRLTVV.

The CDR3 coding sequence is TGTGCTAGTGGAGCCGGGACAGGGCAAGAGACCCAGTACTTC. As protein: CASGAGTGQETQYF. The genes are TRBV12-5 and TRBJ2-5; 9 nucleotides line up with TRBD1. The CDR3 spans 14 residues. Looked up from germline, CDR1 is LGHNT and CDR2 is FRNRAP. V was pared by 6 bases and J by 2 bases, with 4 bases of the junction left unmatched.

CDR3 in DNA: TGTGCCAGCAGCCTGGACAGGCGTTCATACGAGCAGTACTTC. This gives the protein CASSLDRRSYEQYF. The chain links TRBV6-5 to TRBJ2-7, with 7 bases lining up with TRBD1. J gave up 4 bases and V 6 bases, and 9 bases lay outside the gene matches. Germline CDR1 and CDR2: MNHEY and SVGAGI. This CDR3 comprises 14 residues.

The rearrangement uses TRBV4-1 and TRBJ1-4; 7 bases fit TRBD1. Germline V gives CDR1 MGHRA, CDR2 YSYEKL. Unmatched junction bases numbered 7, after V lost 1 base and J lost 8 bases. The CDR3 consists of 15 residues. CDR3 nucleotide sequence: TGCGCCAGCAGCCAAGTTCAGCTAGGGGGCGAAAAACTGTTTTTT. Translation: CASSQVQLGGEKLFF.

The rearrangement joins TRBV19 to TRBJ1-5; the D is unclear. The germline CDR1 and CDR2 sequences are LNHDA and SQIVND (reference sequence). The CDR3 sequence is 15 residues long. Trimming left V 6 bases short and J 4 bases short, with 16 bases between. The CDR3 protein is CASRQSREQNQPQHF. CDR3 sequence (DNA): TGTGCCAGTAGACAGTCCCGAGAACAAAATCAGCCCCAGCATTTT.

The chain employs TRBV4-2 and TRBJ2-1; TRBD2 agrees at 8 bases. J gave up 3 bases and V 1 base, and 5 bases lay outside the gene matches. CDR3 length: 16 amino acids. In germline, CDR1 is LGHNA, CDR2 YNFKEQ. The CDR3 spells CASSQGAGGGYNEQFF. The CDR3 nucleotides are TGTGCCAGCAGCCAAGGGGCGGGGGGCGGCTACAATGAGCAGTTCTTC.

The CDR3 loop reads CASSEDRGDEKLFF. CDR3 DNA: TGCGCCAGCAGCGAAGACAGGGGGGATGAAAAACTGTTTTTT. The chain links TRBV5-1 to TRBJ1-4, with 9 bases lining up with TRBD1. Trimming took 4 bases from V and 6 from J; bases not matched to a gene: 4. Germline CDR1 and CDR2: SGHRS and YFSETQ. The length of the CDR3 is 14 residues. The variable domain in full, completed from reference TRBV5-1 and TRBJ1-4, reads KAGVTQTPRYLIKTRGQQVTLSCSPISGHRSVSWYQQTPGQGLQFLFEYFSETQRNKGNFPGRFSGRQFSNSRSEMNVSTLELGDSALYLCASSEDRGDEKLFFGSGTQLSVL.

This clone was seen only a few times. CDR3 sequence reads: CASTETRINSGNTIYF. In DNA form, the CDR3 reads TGTGCCAGCACCGAGACACGAATTAACTCTGGAAACACCATATATTTT. The genes are TRBV2 and TRBJ1-3; no firm D call. Germline V lookup: CDR1 SNHLY, CDR2 FYNNEI. Trimming stripped 7 bases from V and 0 bases from J, with 16 bases between. This CDR3 is 16 amino acids long.

Many counts were recorded for this clone. Here the CDR3 reads CASSDSAELGELFF. The CDR3 DNA reads TGTGCCAGCAGTGACTCGGCGGAACTCGGGGAGCTGTTTTTT. The chain recombines TRBV6-4 with TRBJ2-2; the D is unclear. With 0 bases removed from V and 7 bases from J, the gap between germline ends came to 9 bases. The CDR3 runs 14 residues. Germline assignment: CDR1 MRHNA and CDR2 SNTAGT.

This chain joins TRBV29-1 and TRBJ2-1; D is possibly TRBD1 (5 bases). With 3 bases removed from V and 2 bases from J, the gap between germline ends came to 8 bases. The CDR3 is 13 residues long. From germline, CDR1 is SQVTM and CDR2 ANQGSEA. Written as DNA, the CDR3 is TGCAGCGTTGATCAGGGTCCCTACAATGAGCAGTTCTTC. Its translation is CSVDQGPYNEQFF.

The chain carries TRBV6-5 and TRBJ1-5; D might be TRBD1 (6 bases). The V end lost 6 bases, the J end lost 4 bases, and 13 bases lay between the germline ends. Per the germline V gene, CDR1 is MNHEY and CDR2 is SVGAGI. CDR3 size: 14 residues. This chain's CDR3 is CASRGGQGNQPQHF. The CDR3 DNA is TGTGCCAGCAGGGGGGGGCAGGGGAATCAGCCCCAGCATTTT.

V and J are TRBV6-5 and TRBJ1-2; the match to TRBD1 covers 7 bases. Looked up from germline, CDR1 is MNHEY and CDR2 is SVGAGI. This CDR3 comprises 15 residues. The junction had 8 bases not matched to a gene; V was cut back by 0 bases and J by 7 bases. Here the CDR3 reads CASSYSRGLHAGYTF. CDR3 DNA sequence: TGTGCCAGCAGTTACTCGAGGGGGCTCCACGCTGGCTACACCTTC.

This sequence joins TRBV19 and TRBJ1-1, with 7 bases matching TRBD1. Germline V gene lookup returns CDR1 LNHDA and CDR2 SQIVND (reference sequence). The V segment lost 8 bases and the J segment 6 bases; nucleotides outside the gene matches: 3. This CDR3 region has 11 residues. CDR3 DNA sequence: TGTGCCAGTCGCCAGGGGGCTGAAGCTTTCTTT. Translated: CASRQGAEAFF.

The chain recombines TRBV21-1 with TRBJ1-2; the table calls TRBD1, which could not be checked here. TRBV21-1 is a listed pseudogene. The CDR3 is 12 amino acids. In nucleotides, the CDR3 is TGTGCCAGCAGCCCGACAGGGGACGGCTACACCTTC. Protein: CASSPTGDGYTF.

The gene calls are TRBV29-1 and TRBJ1-2, with a possible D match to TRBD1 (5 bases). Per the germline V gene, CDR1 is SQVTM and CDR2 is ANQGSEA. The length of the CDR3 is 13 residues. V was pared by 1 base and J by 8 bases, with 14 bases between. CDR3 DNA: TGCAGCGTTGAAGGGGGGGTAGCGAGCGGCTACACCTTC. It specifies CSVEGGVASGYTF.